Included here is one TCR beta chain sequence, with context. Its antigen is currently unknown. These data originate in a study of brain metastases from non-small cell lung cancer. General study findings and limits: Metastases had sparse T cells but largely shared repertoires with primaries. Expanded T-cell clones appeared in 55% to 75% of brain metastases over primaries.

Here immunoSEQ multiplex PCR was the method, and the copy in TCRdb shows in-frame clones only, minus some. Of hundreds of clones in the sample, 85% to 90% were seen once. In germline, CDR1 is KGHSH, CDR2 LQKENI. The CDR3 is 17 residues long. V shed 3 bases, J shed 5 bases, and the junction held 12 bases outside the gene matches. The chain couples TRBV18 to TRBJ2-5; 10 bases are shared with TRBD2. The sequence derives from a donor at least 40 years old with non-small cell lung cancer. Sequences were obtained from primary lung tumor tissue. The chain's CDR3 is CASSPKTSGIFQETQYF. The CDR3, as DNA: TGTGCCAGCTCACCTAAAACTAGCGGGATATTTCAGGAGACCCAGTACTTC.